These 20 T cell receptor beta chains were sequenced from one sample in a study of OX40 agonist ivuxolimab in advanced cancers. Sequencing was performed with immunoSEQ multiplex PCR; in TCRdb, only in-frame clones are kept and a portion is missing. The table shows around 67,000 clones, with roughly 84% occurring only once. The starting material was CD4+ or CD8+ T cells sorted from blood, obtained in a trial of the OX40 agonist ivuxolimab. These receptors all come from an adult with an advanced solid tumor such as melanoma, head and neck, liver or kidney cancer.

The chain is built from TRBV7-8 and TRBJ1-5, with a possible D match to TRBD1 (5 bases). Trimming pared 0 bases from V and 2 bases from J, leaving 14 bases between. The CDR3 length is 17 residues. The germline CDR1 and CDR2 sequences are SGHVS and FQNEAQ. CDR3 sequence reads: CASSLAGLWGGNQPQHF. The CDR3 DNA reads as TGTGCCAGCAGCTTAGCAGGGTTATGGGGCGGCAATCAGCCCCAGCATTTT.

J is TRBJ2-5 and V is TRBV7-2; a weak D match, TRBD1 (5 bases). The CDR3 loop spans 15 amino acids. The germline gives CDR1 SGHTA, CDR2 FQGNSA. Trimming removed 3 bases at V and 2 bases at J, with 13 bases between. The CDR3: CASSFGRVWQETQYF. The CDR3, as DNA: TGTGCCAGCAGCTTCGGCAGGGTATGGCAAGAGACCCAGTACTTC.

This clone has just one count. This chain links TRBV6-5 with TRBJ2-5; D remains ambiguous. V was pared by 5 bases and J by 5 bases, with 15 bases between. This CDR3 spans 14 amino acids. Germline values: CDR1 MNHEY, CDR2 SVGAGI. CDR3 DNA: TGTGCCAGCAGTCCCCCGGGCCTCCTGGAGACCCAGTACTTC. Its protein product is CASSPPGLLETQYF.

As for this clone: An end of the junction does not agree with germline; a read error may underlie this. J is TRBJ1-1 and V is TRBV2; D unresolved. CDR3 length equals 12 residues. CDR1 and CDR2 (germline): SNHLY, FYNNEI. The CDR3 DNA is TGTGCCAGCAGAGAAGGTGTCTCTGAAGCTTTCTTT. It codes for CASREGVSEAFF.

The V gene is TRBV19, the J gene TRBJ2-4; maybe TRBD1 (5 bases). The germline V gene encodes CDR1 LNHDA and CDR2 SQIVND (reference sequence). The CDR3 contains 15 residues. V shed 3 bases and J shed 0 bases, with 9 bases lying between them. The CDR3 nucleotides read TGTGCCAGTAGTATTGCAGGGCTAGCCAAAAACATTCAGTACTTC. Amino acid sequence: CASSIAGLAKNIQYF.

V gene TRBV10-1 combines with J gene TRBJ2-3; no clear D. Trimming pared 3 bases from V and 2 bases from J, leaving 9 bases between. Germline V gene data show CDR1 as WNHNN and CDR2 as SYGVQD (reference sequence). The CDR3 extends over 14 amino acids. CDR3 DNA: TGCGCCAGCAGTGAATACGCCCTCACAGATACGCAGTATTTT. Protein sequence: CASSEYALTDTQYF.

V gene TRBV5-4 combines with J gene TRBJ2-1, with a weak D call TRBD2 (6 bases). CDR3 length: 14 amino acids. V shed 2 bases and J shed 4 bases, with 10 bases lying between them. Germline CDR1 reads SGHNT; CDR2 reads YYREEE (reference sequence). CDR3 residues: CASSLSGLYNEQFF. CDR3 DNA sequence: TGTGCCAGCAGCTTATCCGGACTATACAATGAGCAGTTCTTC.

This chain links TRBV27 with TRBJ1-2; D perhaps matches TRBD1 (5 bases). CDR1 is MNHEY and CDR2 is SMNVEV in the germline V gene (reference sequence). This CDR3 comprises 14 residues. V was clipped by 1 base and J by 6 bases, with 12 bases between them. In nucleotides, the CDR3 is TGTGCCAGCAGTTTATGGGGGACCAGGGATGGCTACACCTTC. It translates to CASSLWGTRDGYTF.

The chain has TRBV6-5 and TRBJ2-7, with 9 bases identical to TRBD1. The CDR3 spans 15 residues. The germline V gene encodes CDR1 MNHEY and CDR2 SVGAGI. J lost 2 bases, V lost 0 bases, and 2 bases had no gene match. CDR3 sequence reads: CASSYSRTGAYEQYF. The CDR3 DNA reads as TGTGCCAGCAGTTACTCAAGGACAGGGGCCTACGAGCAGTACTTC.

The CDR3 coding sequence is TGTGCCAGCAGACGGGGGAGTTCACCCCTCCACTTT. Translation: CASRRGSSPLHF. V gene TRBV6-5 combines with J gene TRBJ1-6; TRBD1 is a possible D gene (5 bases). The length of the CDR3 is 12 residues. V dropped 6 bases and J dropped 9 bases, with 9 bases sitting between them. CDR1 is MNHEY and CDR2 is SVGAGI in the germline V gene.

As regards this clone: The same CDR3 can be traced to other DNA sequences in this sample. The chain couples TRBV7-2 to TRBJ1-2, with D uncertain. The CDR3 is 12 amino acids. Per germline, CDR1 SGHTA and CDR2 FQGNSA. With 1 base removed from V and 5 bases from J, the gap between germline ends came to 5 bases. The CDR3 is CASSLVIYGYTF. Here the CDR3 DNA reads TGTGCCAGCAGCTTAGTAATATATGGCTACACCTTC.

This clone was seen once. The chain carries TRBV6-1 and TRBJ1-2, with TRBD1 matching 7 bases. Per germline, CDR1 MNHNS and CDR2 SASEGT. The CDR3 contains 13 residues. J lost 8 bases, V lost 7 bases, and 10 bases had no gene match. CDR3 coding DNA: TGTGCCAGCATTCTACAGGGGATTAAAGGCTACACCTTC. Translated, it gives CASILQGIKGYTF.

The chain recombines TRBV29-1 with TRBJ2-5; D unclear. This CDR3 has 12 residues. Per the germline V gene, CDR1 is SQVTM and CDR2 is ANQGSEA. V was shortened by 8 bases and J by 0 bases, with 10 bases between the two germline ends. The CDR3 DNA reads TGCAGCATTTGCCGGGACCAAGAGACCCAGTACTTC. Amino acid sequence: CSICRDQETQYF.

V is TRBV6-5 and J is TRBJ2-7, with 13 nucleotides matching TRBD2. Per the germline V gene, CDR1 is MNHEY and CDR2 is SVGAGI. The length of the CDR3 is 15 residues. V was pared by 6 bases and J by 4 bases, with 6 bases of the junction left unmatched. In nucleotides, the CDR3 is TGTGCCAGCAGAGACCCGGGACTAGCGGGATACGAGCAGTACTTC. This gives the protein CASRDPGLAGYEQYF.

The chain combines TRBV7-6 with TRBJ2-1, with 7 nucleotides matching TRBD2. Germline CDR1 reads SGHVS; CDR2 reads FNYEAQ. J was trimmed by 5 bases and V by 1 base; bases with no gene match: 8. The CDR3 is 16 amino acids. CDR3 loop: CASSLGGGSSHNEQFF. CDR3 bases: TGTGCCAGCAGCTTAGGGGGCGGGAGTTCCCACAATGAGCAGTTCTTC.

This clone has a single count. The chain has TRBV19 and TRBJ2-5, with D perhaps being TRBD1 or TRBD2 (6 bases each). CDR3 length: 14 amino acids. In germline, CDR1 is LNHDA, CDR2 SQIVND (reference sequence). V was pared by 8 bases and J by 3 bases, with 16 bases between. The CDR3 region has the DNA TGTGCCAGTTCGAAGGGGGACTGGGAAGAGACCCAGTACTTC. Translated, it gives CASSKGDWEETQYF.

The J gene is TRBJ2-7, the V gene TRBV7-2; 7 nucleotides match TRBD2. The CDR3 runs to 15 residues. V lost 5 bases to trimming and J lost 0 bases; unmatched junction nucleotides: 7. Germline V CDR1 and CDR2: SGHTA, FQGNSA. Written as DNA, the CDR3 is TGTGCCAGCAGCCCGGATCTAGCGGCCTCCTACGAGCAGTACTTC. Its translation: CASSPDLAASYEQYF.

In its sample, this clone was seen a few times. V and J are TRBV19 and TRBJ1-5; no firm D call. The germline V gene has CDR1 LNHDA and CDR2 SQIVND (reference sequence). The CDR3 is made up of 13 amino acids. Trimming pared 0 bases from V and 9 bases from J, leaving 9 bases between. CDR3: CASSIDSGTPQHF. In nucleotides, the CDR3 is TGTGCCAGTAGTATAGATTCGGGCACGCCCCAGCATTTT.

The chain recombines TRBV21-1 with TRBJ1-5. TRBV21-1 is marked as a pseudogene. CDR3 length: 16 residues. The CDR3 DNA reads as TGTGCCAGTAACCCCGGGACCCAACAGGGCAATCAGCCCCAGCATTTT. Its translation: CASNPGTQQGNQPQHF.

The chain uses TRBV19 and TRBJ2-2; D gene unclear. The CDR3 totals 15 residues. CDR1 is LNHDA, CDR2 SQIVND, per germline (reference sequence). Trimming stripped 5 bases from V and 4 bases from J, with 14 bases between. The CDR3 DNA reads as TGTGCCAGTAGTTCTCCAGCCGGTGGCACCGGGGAGCTGTTTTTT. As protein: CASSSPAGGTGELFF.